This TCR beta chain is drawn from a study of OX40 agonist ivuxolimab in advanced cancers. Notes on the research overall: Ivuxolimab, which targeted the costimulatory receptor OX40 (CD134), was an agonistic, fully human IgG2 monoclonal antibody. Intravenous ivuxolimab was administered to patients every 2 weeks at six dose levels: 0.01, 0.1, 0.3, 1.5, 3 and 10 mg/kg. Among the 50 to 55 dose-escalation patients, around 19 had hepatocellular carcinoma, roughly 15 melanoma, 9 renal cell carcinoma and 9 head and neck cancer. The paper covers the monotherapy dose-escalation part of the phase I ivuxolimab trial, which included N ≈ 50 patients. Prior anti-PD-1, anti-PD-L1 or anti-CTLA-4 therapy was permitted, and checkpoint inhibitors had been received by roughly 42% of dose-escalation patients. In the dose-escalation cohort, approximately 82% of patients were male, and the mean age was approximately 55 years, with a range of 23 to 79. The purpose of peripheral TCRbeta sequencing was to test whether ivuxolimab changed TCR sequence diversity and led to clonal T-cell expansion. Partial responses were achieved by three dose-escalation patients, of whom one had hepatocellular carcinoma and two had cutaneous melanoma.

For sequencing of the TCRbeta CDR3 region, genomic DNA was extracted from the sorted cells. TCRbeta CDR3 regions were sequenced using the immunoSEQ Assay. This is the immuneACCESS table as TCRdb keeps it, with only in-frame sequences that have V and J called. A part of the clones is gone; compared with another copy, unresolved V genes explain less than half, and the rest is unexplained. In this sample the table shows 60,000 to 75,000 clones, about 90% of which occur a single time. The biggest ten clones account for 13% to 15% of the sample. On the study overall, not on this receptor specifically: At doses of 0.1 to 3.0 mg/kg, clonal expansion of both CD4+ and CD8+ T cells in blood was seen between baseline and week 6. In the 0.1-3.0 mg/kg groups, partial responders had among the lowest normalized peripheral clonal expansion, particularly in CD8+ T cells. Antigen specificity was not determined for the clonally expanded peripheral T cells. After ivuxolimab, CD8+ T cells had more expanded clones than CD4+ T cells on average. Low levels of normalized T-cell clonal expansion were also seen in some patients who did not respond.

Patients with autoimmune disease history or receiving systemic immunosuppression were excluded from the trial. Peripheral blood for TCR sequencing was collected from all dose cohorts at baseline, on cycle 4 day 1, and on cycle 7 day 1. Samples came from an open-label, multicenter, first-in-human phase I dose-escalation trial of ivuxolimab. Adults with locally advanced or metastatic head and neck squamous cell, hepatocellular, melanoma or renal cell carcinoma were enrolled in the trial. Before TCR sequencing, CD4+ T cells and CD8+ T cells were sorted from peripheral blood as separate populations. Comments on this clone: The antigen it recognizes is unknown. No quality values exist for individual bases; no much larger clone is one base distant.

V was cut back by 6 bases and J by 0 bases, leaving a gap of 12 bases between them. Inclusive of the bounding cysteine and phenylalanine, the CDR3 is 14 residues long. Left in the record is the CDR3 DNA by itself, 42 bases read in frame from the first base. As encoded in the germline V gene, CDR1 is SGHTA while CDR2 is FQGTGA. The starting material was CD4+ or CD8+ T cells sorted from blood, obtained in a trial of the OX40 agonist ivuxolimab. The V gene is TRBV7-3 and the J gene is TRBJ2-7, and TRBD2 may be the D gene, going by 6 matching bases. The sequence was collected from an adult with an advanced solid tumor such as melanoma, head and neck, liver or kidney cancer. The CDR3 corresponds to CASSPGTDSYEQYF. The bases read TGTGCCAGCAGTCCCGGGACTGACTCCTACGAGCAGTACTTC. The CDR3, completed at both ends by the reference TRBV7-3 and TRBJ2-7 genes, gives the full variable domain GAGVSQTPSNKVTEKGKYVELRCDPISGHTALYWYRQSLGQGPEFLIYFQGTGAADDSGLPNDRFFAVRPEGSVSTLKIQRTERGDSAVYLCASSPGTDSYEQYFGPGTRLTVT.